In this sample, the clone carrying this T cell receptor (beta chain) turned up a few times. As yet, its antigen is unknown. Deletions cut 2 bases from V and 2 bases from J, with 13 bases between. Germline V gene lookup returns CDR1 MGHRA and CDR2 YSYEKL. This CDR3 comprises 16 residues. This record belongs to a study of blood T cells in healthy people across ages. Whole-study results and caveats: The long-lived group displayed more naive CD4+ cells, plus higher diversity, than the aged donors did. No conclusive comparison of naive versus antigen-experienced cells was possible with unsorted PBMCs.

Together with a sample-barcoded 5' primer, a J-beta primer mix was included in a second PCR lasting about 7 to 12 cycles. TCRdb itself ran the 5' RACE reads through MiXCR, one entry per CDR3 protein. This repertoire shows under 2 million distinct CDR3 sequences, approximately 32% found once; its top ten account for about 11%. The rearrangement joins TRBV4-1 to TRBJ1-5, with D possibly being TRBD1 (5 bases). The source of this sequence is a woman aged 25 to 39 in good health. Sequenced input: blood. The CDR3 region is CASSQPRGGGNQPQHF. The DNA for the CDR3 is TGCGCCAGCAGCCAACCCCGGGGAGGGGGCAATCAGCCCCAGCATTTT.